This TCR beta chain was sequenced in a study of post-analysis software for immune sequencing data. Presence of unique molecular identifiers characterized the TCR beta cDNA libraries. A single record per CDR3 protein comes from TCRdb applying MiXCR to the PCR reads. The data hold some 890,000 distinct CDR3 sequences, with approximately 53% observed a single time. Sequencing input: blood. This TCR was sampled from a girl between 5 and 17 years old with multiple sclerosis.

CDR3 sequence: CASRTQGTMNTEAFF. Written as DNA, the CDR3 is TGTGCCAGCAGAACACAGGGGACAATGAACACTGAAGCTTTCTTT. This chain uses TRBV27 with TRBJ1-1, with TRBD1 matching over 7 bases. CDR1 MNHEY and CDR2 SMNVEV come from the germline V gene (reference sequence). This CDR3 is built from 15 residues. V lost 6 bases and J lost 0; bases outside the gene matches: 7.